These 21 T cell receptor beta chains originate from one sample sequenced in a study of T-cell reconstitution after alpha-beta-depleted transplantation in children. As it was prepared, the TCRbeta library received unique molecular identifiers. TCRdb re-derived calls from the PCR reads in MiXCR, one entry per CDR3 protein. The sample has about 980,000 distinct CDR3 sequences; about 31% are singletons. The sample here was PBMCs, mostly from graft donor cells, taken 360 days after TCRalphabeta/CD19-depleted stem cell transplant. These receptors were taken from a boy younger than two who had a stem cell transplant for SCID, so the T cells may come from the graft donor.

The rearrangement uses TRBV3-1 and TRBJ2-7; 9 bases fit TRBD2. Germline CDR1 reads LGHDT; CDR2 reads YNNKEL (reference sequence). The CDR3 is made up of 16 amino acids. Trimming took 0 bases from V and 6 from J; bases not matched to a gene: 9. The CDR3 DNA is TGTGCCAGCAGCCAAGATAGAGCTAGCGGGGCGTCCGAGCAGTACTTC. It specifies CASSQDRASGASEQYF.

This sequence joins TRBV4-2 and TRBJ2-3; no clear D gene. The CDR3 sequence is 15 residues long. The germline CDR1 and CDR2 sequences are LGHNA and YNFKEQ. The V gene lost 5 bases and the J gene lost 0 bases, with 12 bases spanning the gap. CDR3 sequence reads: CASSSQLRSTDTQYF. For the CDR3, the DNA is TGTGCCAGCAGCTCCCAGCTCAGGAGCACAGATACGCAGTATTTT.

The rearrangement joins TRBV12-3 or TRBV12-4 to TRBJ1-5; TRBD1 is a possible D gene (6 bases). V was cut by 5 bases and J by 4 bases, with 18 bases left in between. This CDR3 region has 16 residues. CDR3 in DNA: TGTGCCAGCAGTCCCCGGAACAGGGTTCGGAATCAGCCCCAGCATTTT. Residues: CASSPRNRVRNQPQHF.

The J gene is TRBJ2-7, the V gene TRBV6-5; 11 bases are a match to TRBD1. The germline gives CDR1 MNHEY, CDR2 SVGAGI. J was trimmed by 6 bases and V by 3 bases; bases with no gene match: 10. This CDR3 is 16 amino acids long. The CDR3 spells CASSYLRTGGFPEQYF. The CDR3 nucleotides read TGTGCCAGCAGTTATCTCCGGACAGGGGGCTTCCCCGAGCAGTACTTC.

This sequence joins TRBV29-1 and TRBJ2-3; D call uncertain. Germline assignment: CDR1 SQVTM and CDR2 ANQGSEA. V lost 6 bases and J 11 bases, leaving 18 bases between the germline ends. The CDR3 consists of 12 residues. The CDR3 reads CSVTLGRQGQYF. The CDR3 DNA reads as TGCAGCGTGACTTTAGGCAGGCAAGGGCAGTATTTT.

This clonotype has more than one count but fewer than ten. The chain links TRBV29-1 to TRBJ1-2; no firm D call. V shed 0 bases and J shed 4 bases, with 9 bases lying between them. The CDR3 contains 13 residues. Per the germline V gene, CDR1 is SQVTM and CDR2 is ANQGSEA. Here the CDR3 DNA reads TGCAGCGTTGAAGAGACACTCTTCTATGGCTACACCTTC. This codes for CSVEETLFYGYTF.

This clonotype came up a few times. This chain links TRBV6-5 with TRBJ2-1; D is unresolved. The CDR3 spans 17 residues. Germline V gene lookup returns CDR1 MNHEY and CDR2 SVGAGI. V lost 2 bases, J lost 5 bases, and 19 bases lay in between. Here the CDR3 reads CASSYAQSSAVHNEQFF. Here the CDR3 DNA reads TGTGCCAGCAGTTACGCCCAGTCCAGCGCGGTTCACAATGAGCAGTTCTTC.

This chain links TRBV19 with TRBJ2-1, with 7 bases fitting TRBD2. CDR1 LNHDA and CDR2 SQIVND come from the germline V gene (reference sequence). V lost 5 bases and J lost 6; bases outside the gene matches: 7. CDR3 length: 14 residues. The CDR3 DNA is TGTGCCAGTAGTGCCCACGGGACTATCAATGAGCAGTTCTTC. Protein product: CASSAHGTINEQFF. Looking up the rest from reference TRBV19 and TRBJ2-1 gives the full variable domain: DGGITQSPKYLFRKEGQNVTLSCEQNLNHDAMYWYRQDPGQGLRLIYYSQIVNDFQKGDIAEGYSVSREKKESFPLTVTSAQKNPTAFYLCASSAHGTINEQFFGPGTRLTVL.

This chain links TRBV28 with TRBJ1-3; no clear D gene. The CDR3 is made up of 15 amino acids. Trimming took off 5 bases at V and 1 base at J, with 12 bases between the two ends. CDR1 and CDR2 from the germline V gene are MDHEN and SYDVKM. The DNA of the CDR3 is TGTGCCAGCAGTAACCGCCTAGGGTCTGGAAACACCATATATTTT. Its translation is CASSNRLGSGNTIYF.

This clonotype was recorded a few times. J is TRBJ2-2 and V is TRBV5-1; the match to TRBD1 covers 9 bases. The V segment lost 6 bases and the J segment 3 bases; nucleotides outside the gene matches: 9. The germline CDR1 and CDR2 sequences are SGHRS and YFSETQ. The CDR3 covers 16 residues. CDR3 bases: TGCGCCAGCAAGGCACAGGGGGCTATGGACACCGGGGAGCTGTTTTTT. This encodes CASKAQGAMDTGELFF.

This clonotype appeared a few times. The genes are TRBV20-1 and TRBJ1-1; D is unresolved. This CDR3 is built from 11 residues. Germline-derived CDR1 and CDR2 are DFQATT and SNEGSKA (reference sequence). V lost 4 bases to trimming and J lost 4 bases, with 7 bases between them. The CDR3 region is CSAISGTEAFF. Here the CDR3 DNA reads TGCAGTGCTATCAGCGGCACTGAAGCTTTCTTT.

This chain joins TRBV7-6 and TRBJ2-7; TRBD1 agrees at 9 bases. V lost 1 base, J lost 3 bases, and 7 bases stayed unmatched. The CDR3 sequence is 16 residues long. Germline CDR1 and CDR2: SGHVS and FNYEAQ. CDR3 sequence reads: CASSLGLEDRGYEQYF. The CDR3 DNA reads as TGTGCCAGCAGCTTAGGGTTGGAGGACAGGGGCTACGAGCAGTACTTC.

This rearrangement joins TRBV20-1 to TRBJ2-5; D gene ambiguous. CDR1 and CDR2 from the germline V gene are DFQATT and SNEGSKA (reference sequence). The germline V and J ends were trimmed by 6 bases and 2 bases, with 13 bases remaining between them. The CDR3 is made up of 13 amino acids. CDR3 nucleotide sequence: TGCAGTGCCAACCCACACCAGCAAGAGACCCAGTACTTC. Its translation is CSANPHQQETQYF.

The chain combines TRBV29-1 with TRBJ2-3, with 10 bases lining up with TRBD2. The CDR3 is made up of 15 amino acids. Per the germline V gene, CDR1 is SQVTM and CDR2 is ANQGSEA. The CDR3 coding sequence is TGCAGTCTCGGCCTAGCGGGGGCCCGCACAGATACGCAGTATTTT. Protein sequence: CSLGLAGARTDTQYF.

This clonotype was picked up a small number of times. This chain joins TRBV5-1 and TRBJ1-2; D gene ambiguous. V was clipped by 4 bases and J by 8 bases, with 15 bases between them. The CDR3 length is 13 residues. Germline V lookup: CDR1 SGHRS, CDR2 YFSETQ. As DNA, the CDR3 is TGCGCCAGCAGCCTAAGGGTCAGTTGGGGCTACACCTTC. The encoded protein is CASSLRVSWGYTF.

This sequence joins TRBV3-1 and TRBJ2-5; tentatively, D is TRBD2 (5 bases). Germline V gene data show CDR1 as LGHDT and CDR2 as YNNKEL (reference sequence). CDR3 length equals 14 residues. Trimming pared 11 bases from V and 4 bases from J, leaving 20 bases between. DNA for the CDR3: TGTGCCTCCCCGAGAGGGCGGTGGGGAGAGACCCAGTACTTC. This encodes CASPRGRWGETQYF.

The chain employs TRBV5-1 and TRBJ1-5, with 10 bases that match TRBD1. From germline, CDR1 is SGHRS and CDR2 YFSETQ. V shed 5 bases and J 3 bases; nucleotides not matched to a gene: 5. CDR3 length: 15 amino acids. The CDR3 sequence is CASSWGTGVNQPQHF. Written as DNA, the CDR3 is TGCGCCAGCAGTTGGGGGACAGGGGTCAATCAGCCCCAGCATTTT.

CDR3 sequence (DNA): TGCGCCAGCGCATTGGGGGGGGGTAACGTGTACAATGAGCAGTTCTTC. Protein: CASALGGGNVYNEQFF. This rearrangement joins TRBV5-1 to TRBJ2-1; 7 nucleotides agree with TRBD2. The CDR3 length is 16 residues. Germline V lookup: CDR1 SGHRS, CDR2 YFSETQ. V dropped 7 bases and J dropped 4; count of bases not matched to a gene: 14.

This clonotype was detected a few times. V is TRBV12-3 or TRBV12-4 and J is TRBJ2-7, with TRBD1 identical over 7 bases. The V segment lost 6 bases and the J segment 3 bases; nucleotides outside the gene matches: 5. The CDR3 runs to 13 residues. CDR3 in amino acids: CASRRDRFYEQYF. The CDR3 nucleotides read TGTGCCAGCAGGAGGGACAGATTCTACGAGCAGTACTTC.

This clonotype was seen a few times. The chain links TRBV24-1 to TRBJ2-1, with D perhaps being TRBD1 or TRBD2 (5 bases each). CDR1 is KGHDR and CDR2 is SFDVKD in the germline V gene. Trimming shortened V by 5 bases and J by 9 bases, and 19 bases separated the two germline ends. The CDR3 is 15 amino acids. In nucleotides, the CDR3 is TGTGCCACCAGTGCCCCGGGACCTATCCACGGTGAGCAGTTCTTC. Encoded protein: CATSAPGPIHGEQFF.

The V call is TRBV7-2, the J call TRBJ2-3, with 9 bases fitting TRBD2. With V trimmed by 0 bases and J by 6 bases, 7 bases remained unmatched. The CDR3 sequence is 16 residues long. CDR1 and CDR2 (germline): SGHTA, FQGNSA. The CDR3 nucleotides are TGTGCCAGCAGCTTAGCCGAGGGACTAGCTGGGGATACGCAGTATTTT. It is translated as CASSLAEGLAGDTQYF.